Following are 24 T cell receptor beta chains from one sample sequenced in a study of cytomegalovirus exposure and HLA in healthy donors. PCR employed 60 Vbeta and 13 Jbeta primers. The method was immunoSEQ multiplex PCR; TCRdb's version includes in-frame clones alone and lacks a portion of them. The profile shows some 170,000 clones, roughly 81% of them singletons. Input material: PBMCs. The receptor set was obtained from a woman under 30 in good health and CMV-seropositive.

V usage is TRBV18 and J usage is TRBJ1-4, with 8 bases lining up with TRBD1. The J segment lost 4 bases and the V segment lost 6 bases, leaving 13 bases of the junction unmatched. The CDR3 runs 17 residues. Germline V gene sequence: CDR1 KGHSH, CDR2 LQKENI. This CDR3 reads CASSLTGTGWNNEKLFF. As DNA, the CDR3 is TGTGCCAGCTCCCTTACAGGGACAGGTTGGAATAATGAAAAACTGTTTTTT.

This chain uses TRBV7-6 with TRBJ2-3, with 14 bases identical to TRBD2. Germline lookup yields CDR1 SGHVS and CDR2 FNYEAQ. The ends lost 3 bases at V and 4 bases at J; junction bases unmatched: 3. CDR3 size: 16 residues. The CDR3 nucleotides are TGTGCCAGCAGCTTGGTGACTAGCGGGGGGGCAGATACGCAGTATTTT. Encoded protein: CASSLVTSGGADTQYF.

The chain links TRBV29-1 to TRBJ1-2; weak D call: TRBD1 (6 bases). With 5 bases removed from V and 2 bases from J, the gap between germline ends came to 15 bases. This CDR3 contains 14 residues. The V gene's germline CDR1 is SQVTM and CDR2 ANQGSEA. CDR3: CSVPRGGANYGYTF. CDR3 sequence (DNA): TGCAGCGTTCCTCGGGGGGGGGCGAACTATGGCTACACCTTC.

Remarks on this clone: One junction end does not reproduce the germline sequence, and a read error may be involved. Other DNA sequences in the same sample also yield this CDR3. The rearrangement links TRBV6-4 to TRBJ1-6; D is unresolved. This CDR3 is built from 13 residues. Germline CDR1 reads MRHNA; CDR2 reads SNTAGT. The CDR3 DNA sequence: TGTGCCAGCAGTCCGGAGTCGGGTTCACCCCTTCACTTT. It encodes CASSPESGSPLHF.

This clone was seen only a few times. V usage is TRBV19 and J usage is TRBJ1-2; 9 bases agree with TRBD1. The V gene end was trimmed by 7 bases and the J gene end by 3 bases; junction bases not matched to a gene: 12. The CDR3 runs 16 residues. CDR1 and CDR2 from the germline V gene are LNHDA and SQIVND (reference sequence). The CDR3 DNA follows: TGTGCCAGTATGTCCTCTGGGACAGGGACCCACTATGGCTACACCTTC. As protein: CASMSSGTGTHYGYTF.

The J gene is TRBJ2-7, the V gene TRBV13; 8 nucleotides line up with TRBD1. Germline assignment: CDR1 PRHDT and CDR2 FYEKMQ (reference sequence). Losses at the gene ends were 5 bases for V and 2 bases for J; bases not matched to a gene: 2. The CDR3 covers 13 residues. CDR3 region: CASSKDRAYEQYF. CDR3 DNA sequence: TGTGCCAGCAGCAAGGACAGGGCCTACGAGCAGTACTTC.

V gene TRBV15 combines with J gene TRBJ2-5; the match to TRBD1 covers 9 bases. Per the germline V gene, CDR1 is LNHNV and CDR2 is YYDKDF (reference sequence). This CDR3 has 15 amino acids. J gave up 3 bases and V 5 bases, and 7 bases lay outside the gene matches. Here the CDR3 reads CATSFPGDREETQYF. CDR3 in DNA: TGTGCCACCAGCTTCCCGGGGGACAGGGAAGAGACCCAGTACTTC.

The chain uses TRBV18 and TRBJ2-2, with 8 bases that match TRBD1. Germline CDR1 and CDR2: KGHSH and LQKENI. Losses at the gene ends were 3 bases for V and 8 bases for J; bases not matched to a gene: 14. This CDR3 contains 17 residues. CDR3 nucleotides: TGTGCCAGCTCACCGAGCATTCCGGGACAGGTTGAAGGGGAGCTGTTTTTT. Its protein product is CASSPSIPGQVEGELFF.

The chain has TRBV4-3 and TRBJ2-7, with 7 positions matching TRBD1. Germline CDR1 LGHNA, CDR2 YSLEER. J gave up 3 bases and V 1 base, and 3 bases lay outside the gene matches. The CDR3 has 14 amino acids. DNA of the CDR3: TGCGCCAGCAGCCAAGGGACAGGTGACTACGAGCAGTACTTC. Amino acids: CASSQGTGDYEQYF.

J is TRBJ1-4 and V is TRBV11-1; the D gene is possibly TRBD1 (6 bases). The CDR3 contains 13 residues. Between the trimmed V and J ends, which lost 3 bases and 5 bases, there was a span of 7 bases. In germline, CDR1 is SGHAT, CDR2 FQDESV (reference sequence). The CDR3 DNA reads as TGTGCCAGCAGCTTTACAGGGAATGAAAAACTGTTTTTT. The encoded protein is CASSFTGNEKLFF.

The chain employs TRBV2 and TRBJ2-1; D perhaps matches TRBD2 (6 bases). The ends were cut back, 6 bases at V and 8 bases at J, with 14 bases in the middle. The CDR3 totals 13 residues. CDR1 is SNHLY and CDR2 is FYNNEI in the germline V gene. CDR3 in DNA: TGTGCCAGCAGGGCGGGGATTCGGGATGAGCAGTTCTTC. Translation gives CASRAGIRDEQFF.

This clone has more than one count but fewer than ten. The chain joins TRBV7-2 to TRBJ1-2, with D perhaps TRBD1 (6 bases). The CDR3 is 14 amino acids. V was trimmed by 1 base and J by 8 bases, leaving 14 bases between them. Germline CDR1 reads SGHTA; CDR2 reads FQGNSA. The CDR3 DNA reads TGTGCCAGCAGCTTAGTCGGTTCAGGGGACGGCTACACCTTC. Translated: CASSLVGSGDGYTF. Filled out from reference TRBV7-2 and TRBJ1-2, the complete variable domain reads GAGVSQSPSNKVTEKGKDVELRCDPISGHTALYWYRQSLGQGLEFLIYFQGNSAPDKSGLPSDRFSAERTGGSVSTLTIQRTQQEDSAVYLCASSLVGSGDGYTFGSGTRLTVV.

This rearrangement joins TRBV6-5 to TRBJ1-6, with a tentative D call TRBD1 (5 bases). V gave up 5 bases and J gave up 3 bases, with 8 bases separating them. This CDR3 is 14 amino acids long. Germline CDR1 MNHEY, CDR2 SVGAGI. In DNA, the CDR3 is TGTGCCAGCAGTCCAGGACACTATAATTCACCCCTCCACTTT. It translates to CASSPGHYNSPLHF.

V is TRBV7-9 and J is TRBJ2-3; the D is unclear. The CDR3 contains 15 residues. The germline CDR1 and CDR2 sequences are SEHNR and FQNEAQ (reference sequence). Trimming left V 4 bases short and J 2 bases short, with 13 bases between. In nucleotides, the CDR3 is TGTGCCAGCAGCTCCCCCCTGGCCCTCACAGATACGCAGTATTTT. Translation: CASSSPLALTDTQYF.

This chain joins TRBV5-1 and TRBJ2-1; 11 nucleotides line up with TRBD1. This CDR3 contains 13 residues. The ends lost 3 bases at V and 8 bases at J; junction bases unmatched: 1. Germline values: CDR1 SGHRS, CDR2 YFSETQ. The CDR3 reads CASSWDRGDEQFF. Here the CDR3 DNA reads TGCGCCAGCAGCTGGGACAGGGGGGATGAGCAGTTCTTC.

The chain links TRBV7-6 to TRBJ2-2; a weak D match, TRBD2 (6 bases). Deletions cut 2 bases from V and 1 base from J, with 17 bases between. There are 18 residues in the CDR3. Germline V lookup: CDR1 SGHVS, CDR2 FNYEAQ. In DNA, the CDR3 is TGTGCCAGCAGCTTAACCACCATCGGGGGTGGGAACACCGGGGAGCTGTTTTTT. Protein product: CASSLTTIGGGNTGELFF. Using reference TRBV7-6 and TRBJ2-2 for the parts outside the CDR3, the full variable domain is GAGVSQSPRYKVTKRGQDVALRCDPISGHVSLYWYRQALGQGPEFLTYFNYEAQQDKSGLPNDRFSAERPEGSISTLTIQRTEQRDSAMYRCASSLTTIGGGNTGELFFGEGSRLTVL.

The V call is TRBV2, the J call TRBJ2-3; 8 nucleotides line up with TRBD1. Germline V gene sequence: CDR1 SNHLY, CDR2 FYNNEI. V lost 2 bases to trimming and J lost 1 base; unmatched junction nucleotides: 11. This CDR3 region has 18 residues. This CDR3 reads CASSETDGTGGRTDTQYF. The CDR3 bases are TGTGCCAGCAGTGAAACAGATGGGACAGGAGGTCGCACAGATACGCAGTATTTT.

V usage is TRBV5-6 and J usage is TRBJ2-7; 8 positions agree with TRBD1. This CDR3 has 15 residues. V dropped 4 bases and J dropped 4; count of bases not matched to a gene: 10. Germline V lookup: CDR1 SGHDT, CDR2 YYEEEE. For the CDR3, the DNA is TGTGCCAGCAGCCTAGAGACAGGGGTTATGTACGAGCAGTACTTC. This translates into CASSLETGVMYEQYF.

The CDR3 protein is CASSLTGVFWYF. The CDR3 coding sequence is TGTGCCAGCAGTTTAACAGGGGTGTTTTGGTACTTC. This chain uses TRBV27 with TRBJ2-4; TRBD1 matches 7 bases. Unmatched junction bases numbered 7, after V lost 2 bases and J lost 15 bases. The CDR3 totals 12 residues. In germline, CDR1 is MNHEY, CDR2 SMNVEV (reference sequence).

The CDR3 sequence: CASSLLRETQYF. CDR3 DNA: TGTGCCAGCTCACTTCTCCGGGAGACCCAGTACTTC. The chain combines TRBV18 with TRBJ2-5; no firm D call. The CDR3 is made up of 12 amino acids. The germline V gene has CDR1 KGHSH and CDR2 LQKENI. V lost 4 bases and J lost 5, with 8 bases in between. The full variable domain, in which reference TRBV18 and TRBJ2-5 provide the parts outside the CDR3, is NAGVMQNPRHLVRRRGQEARLRCSPMKGHSHVYWYRQLPEEGLKFMVYLQKENIIDESGMPKERFSAEFPKEGPSILRIQQVVRGDSAAYFCASSLLRETQYFGPGTRLLVL.

The chain carries TRBV7-9 and TRBJ2-7; 9 positions agree with TRBD1. V lost 5 bases, J lost 3 bases, and 5 bases stayed unmatched. The germline CDR1 and CDR2 sequences are SEHNR and FQNEAQ (reference sequence). CDR3 length equals 14 residues. CDR3 in DNA: TGTGCCAGCAGCCCGGGACAGGGAATCTACGAGCAGTACTTC. Encoded protein: CASSPGQGIYEQYF. The complete variable domain, with remaining parts taken from reference TRBV7-9 and TRBJ2-7, reads DTGVSQNPRHKITKRGQNVTFRCDPISEHNRLYWYRQTLGQGPEFLTYFQNEAQLEKSRLLSDRFSAERPKGSFSTLEIQRTEQGDSAMYLCASSPGQGIYEQYFGPGTRLTVT.

This clone was seen a handful of times. The chain has TRBV12-5 and TRBJ2-2; perhaps TRBD1 as D (6 bases). The CDR3 extends over 15 amino acids. V was pared by 6 bases and J by 3 bases, with 14 bases between. CDR1 and CDR2 from the germline V gene are LGHNT and FRNRAP. CDR3 in amino acids: CASGPAGVDTGELFF. The CDR3 bases are TGTGCTAGTGGGCCTGCAGGGGTGGACACCGGGGAGCTGTTTTTT.

This clone was counted a few times. CDR3 bases: TGTGCCTGGAGTGTCCCCGACAGGGAGAGCTATGGCTACACCTTC. It yields the protein CAWSVPDRESYGYTF. This chain connects TRBV30 to TRBJ1-2; 7 bases align to TRBD1. This CDR3 spans 15 amino acids. Germline V CDR1 and CDR2: GTSNPN, SVGIG (reference sequence). Unmatched junction bases numbered 8, after V lost 0 bases and J lost 4 bases.

V and J are TRBV29-1 and TRBJ2-5; 9 nucleotides match TRBD1. The DNA end favors TRBJ2-7, so the J call may be wrong. CDR1 is SQVTM and CDR2 is ANQGSEA in the germline V gene. The CDR3 runs to 12 residues. The chain's CDR3 is CSVKTGGYEQYF. CDR3 bases: TGCAGCGTAAAGACAGGGGGGTACGAGCAGTACTTC.